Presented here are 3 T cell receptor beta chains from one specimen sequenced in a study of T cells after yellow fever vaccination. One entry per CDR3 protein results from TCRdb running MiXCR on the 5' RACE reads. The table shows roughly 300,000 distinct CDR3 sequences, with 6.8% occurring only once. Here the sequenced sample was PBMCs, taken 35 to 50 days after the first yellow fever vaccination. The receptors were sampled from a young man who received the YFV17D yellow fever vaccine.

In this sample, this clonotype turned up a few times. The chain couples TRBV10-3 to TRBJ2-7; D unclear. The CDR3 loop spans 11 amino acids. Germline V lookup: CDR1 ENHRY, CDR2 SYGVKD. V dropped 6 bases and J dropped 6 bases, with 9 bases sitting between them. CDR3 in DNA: TGTGCCATCAGGTCAGGCACCGAGCAGTACGTC. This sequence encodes CAIRSGTEQYV.

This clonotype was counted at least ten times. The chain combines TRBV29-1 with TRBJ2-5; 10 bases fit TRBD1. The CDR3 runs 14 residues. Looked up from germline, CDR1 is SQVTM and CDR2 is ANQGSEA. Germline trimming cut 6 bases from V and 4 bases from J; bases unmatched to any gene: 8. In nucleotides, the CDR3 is TGCAGCGTCTCCGGGACAGGGGCGTCAGAGACCCAGTACTTC. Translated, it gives CSVSGTGASETQYF.

The CDR3 sequence: CASSPGAQNTEAFF. CDR3 bases: TGTGCCAGCAGCCCGGGGGCCCAGAACACTGAAGCTTTCTTT. This chain links TRBV7-9 with TRBJ1-1, with D possibly matching TRBD1 (6 bases). There are 14 residues in the CDR3. Trimming took 5 bases from V and 1 from J, leaving 11 bases between them. CDR1 is SEHNR, CDR2 FQNEAQ, per germline (reference sequence). Full variable domain (rest looked up from reference TRBV7-9 and TRBJ1-1): DTGVSQNPRHKITKRGQNVTFRCDPISEHNRLYWYRQTLGQGPEFLTYFQNEAQLEKSRLLSDRFSAERPKGSFSTLEIQRTEQGDSAMYLCASSPGAQNTEAFFGQGTRLTVV.